This TCR beta chain came from a study of blood T cell repertoires in COVID-19. Study-wide context: Material from acute and convalescent COVID-19 was sourced from the United States, Italy and Spain.

The CDR3 is 12 amino acids. The V end lost 7 bases, the J end lost 2 bases, and 6 bases lay between the germline ends. Germline assignment: CDR1 SNHLY and CDR2 FYNNEI. In the study's own analysis: Cell counts per sample came from amplifying reference gene primers. Some clones are missing from TCRdb's copy, which holds only in-frame ones; the method was immunoSEQ multiplex PCR. V, J and clone size were drawn from that table, and D and trimming were deduced from the DNA. The sample yields about 210,000 clones, about 87% seen once. The source material was peripheral blood. This TCR was sampled from a man aged 65 to 79 with acute or convalescent COVID-19. The chain has TRBV2 and TRBJ1-5; D is unclear. The CDR3 DNA follows: TGTGCCAGCACCCGCGGCAATCAGCCCCAGCATTTT. Encoded protein: CASTRGNQPQHF.